These 10 T cell receptor beta chains originate from one sample sequenced in a study of T cell responses to AZD1222 COVID-19 vaccine. Only in-frame clones appear in the TCRdb table, and some are missing; sequencing was by immunoSEQ multiplex PCR. The sample has 110,000 to 150,000 clones; about 91% are singletons. The sequenced sample was peripheral blood, obtained on day 0 of AZD1222 vaccination. The origin of the receptors is an adult in good health.

The gene calls are TRBV24-1 and TRBJ2-2; 7 bases are shared with TRBD2. The V gene's germline CDR1 is KGHDR and CDR2 SFDVKD. The CDR3 is 16 amino acids. With 1 base clipped from V and 3 bases from J, the junction kept 4 bases outside the gene matches. The CDR3 DNA sequence: TGTGCCACCAGTGATTTCAGGCTAGCGGACACCGGGGAGCTGTTTTTT. Translation gives CATSDFRLADTGELFF.

The chain joins TRBV7-2 to TRBJ2-7; TRBD1 aligns across 8 bases. Losses at the gene ends were 4 bases for V and 9 bases for J; bases not matched to a gene: 11. This CDR3 region has 14 residues. Germline values: CDR1 SGHTA, CDR2 FQGNSA. CDR3 residues: CASSSSGTGGGQYF. CDR3 nucleotides: TGTGCCAGCAGCTCCTCCGGGACAGGAGGGGGGCAGTACTTC.

The chain carries TRBV6-2 or TRBV6-3 and TRBJ2-5; perhaps D is TRBD1 or TRBD2 (6 bases each). The CDR3 runs to 14 residues. CDR1 is MNHEY, CDR2 SVGEGT, per germline. The germline V and J ends were trimmed by 6 bases and 2 bases, with 13 bases remaining between them. The CDR3 DNA is TGTGCCAGCAGATACGGGGGCTTACAAGAGACCCAGTACTTC. The encoded protein is CASRYGGLQETQYF.

This clone was counted a single time. The rearrangement uses TRBV5-1 and TRBJ2-5, with 8 bases lining up with TRBD2. The CDR3 is made up of 15 amino acids. Germline trimming cut 5 bases from V and 2 bases from J; bases unmatched to any gene: 8. In germline, CDR1 is SGHRS, CDR2 YFSETQ. The CDR3 reads CASRSAGGPQETQYF. The CDR3 DNA is TGCGCCAGCAGGTCCGCGGGGGGACCGCAAGAGACCCAGTACTTC. Full variable domain (outside the CDR3, taken from reference TRBV5-1 and TRBJ2-5): KAGVTQTPRYLIKTRGQQVTLSCSPISGHRSVSWYQQTPGQGLQFLFEYFSETQRNKGNFPGRFSGRQFSNSRSEMNVSTLELGDSALYLCASRSAGGPQETQYFGPGTRLLVL.

The chain links TRBV27 to TRBJ2-5; 14 nucleotides match TRBD2. Germline V gene lookup returns CDR1 MNHEY and CDR2 SMNVEV (reference sequence). This CDR3 comprises 15 residues. The ends lost 4 bases at V and 6 bases at J; junction bases unmatched: 4. In DNA, the CDR3 is TGTGCCAGCAGTTACTGGACTAGCGGGGGGCAGACCCAGTACTTC. Protein product: CASSYWTSGGQTQYF.

The chain is built from TRBV4-3 and TRBJ2-1; TRBD1 matches at 8 bases. Germline CDR1 is LGHNA and CDR2 is YSLEER. The junction had 6 bases not matched to a gene; V was cut back by 1 base and J by 4 bases. The CDR3 loop spans 16 amino acids. This CDR3 is CASSQVGTGPYNEQFF. CDR3 DNA sequence: TGCGCCAGCAGCCAAGTTGGGACAGGCCCATACAATGAGCAGTTCTTC.

The chain is built from TRBV10-3 and TRBJ1-3; D is possibly TRBD1 (6 bases). Germline CDR1 ENHRY, CDR2 SYGVKD. Trimming removed 9 bases from V and 0 bases from J, with 9 bases in between. This CDR3 has 13 amino acids. The CDR3 loop reads CAMGGSSGNTIYF. CDR3 sequence (DNA): TGTGCCATGGGGGGCAGCTCTGGAAACACCATATATTTT.

This chain links TRBV27 with TRBJ2-1, with TRBD1 as a possible D gene (6 bases). V was trimmed by 3 bases and J by 6 bases, leaving 18 bases between them. The CDR3 has 16 amino acids. From germline, CDR1 is MNHEY and CDR2 SMNVEV (reference sequence). The CDR3 is CASSFLSGTQGNEQFF. In nucleotides, the CDR3 is TGTGCCAGCAGTTTCCTCTCCGGCACACAGGGCAATGAGCAGTTCTTC.

This clone appeared a few times. The CDR3 DNA sequence: TGTGCCAGCAGTTACCGGGACAGTAACTATGGCTACACCTTC. This encodes CASSYRDSNYGYTF. The rearrangement joins TRBV6-5 to TRBJ1-2, with 7 bases matching TRBD1. Germline CDR1 and CDR2: MNHEY and SVGAGI. V was clipped by 2 bases and J by 1 base; unmatched bases: 1. The CDR3 sequence is 14 residues long.

The CDR3 nucleotides read TGCAGCGCCGGGCGGGGACAGCAAGAGACCCAGTACTTC. Protein sequence: CSAGRGQQETQYF. This chain joins TRBV29-1 and TRBJ2-5; D is possibly TRBD1 (7 bases). V was cut by 7 bases and J by 2 bases, with 14 bases left in between. Germline V CDR1 and CDR2: SQVTM, ANQGSEA. The CDR3 totals 13 residues.